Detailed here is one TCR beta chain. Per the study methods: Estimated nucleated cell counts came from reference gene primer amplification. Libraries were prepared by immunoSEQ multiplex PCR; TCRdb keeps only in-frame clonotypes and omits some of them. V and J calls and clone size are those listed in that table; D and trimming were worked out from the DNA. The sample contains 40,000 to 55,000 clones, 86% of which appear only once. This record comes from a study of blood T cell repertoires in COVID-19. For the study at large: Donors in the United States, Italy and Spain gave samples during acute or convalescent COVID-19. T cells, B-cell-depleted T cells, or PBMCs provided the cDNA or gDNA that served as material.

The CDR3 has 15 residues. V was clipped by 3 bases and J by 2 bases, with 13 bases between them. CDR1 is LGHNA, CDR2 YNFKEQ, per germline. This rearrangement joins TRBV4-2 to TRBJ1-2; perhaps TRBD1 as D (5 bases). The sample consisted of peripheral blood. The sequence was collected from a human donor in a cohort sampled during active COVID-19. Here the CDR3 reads CASSQVGSGNYGYTF. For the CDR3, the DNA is TGTGCCAGCAGCCAGGTGGGGTCAGGGAACTATGGCTACACCTTC.